This T cell receptor (beta chain) was retrieved from a study of T cell responses to AZD1222 COVID-19 vaccine. The study, taken as a whole, reports: It was only a handful of AZD1222 recipients who were seropositive at baseline.

Profiled with immunoSEQ multiplex PCR; TCRdb holds only in-frame clones, not every one. This repertoire shows about 140,000 clones, over 85% found once; its top ten account for just over 5.5%. CDR1 SGHVS and CDR2 FQNEAQ come from the germline V gene. This CDR3 comprises 14 residues. Trimming stripped 8 bases from V and 1 base from J, with 14 bases between. Concerning this clone: Its cognate antigen is unknown.

Source: peripheral blood, taken on day 0 of AZD1222 vaccination. This chain joins TRBV7-8 and TRBJ1-2, with D perhaps matching TRBD1 (5 bases). This clonotype originated in an adult in good health. The CDR3 nucleotides read TGTGCCAGCTCCCAGGGAATTCGTAACTATGGCTACACCTTC. Encoded protein: CASSQGIRNYGYTF.